Shown below are 25 T cell receptor beta chains from a single sample sequenced in a study of vaccination effects on CD4 cells after COVID-19. Their target antigens are unknown. Generated by immunoSEQ multiplex PCR, the TCRdb table keeps only in-frame clones and is missing some. Of over 25,000 clones in the sample, 83% were seen once. Expansion with viral peptide pools was applied to antigen-specific CD4+ T cells by the ViraFEST assay prior to sequencing. Once cultured for 10 days, the cells underwent separation to obtain CD4+ T cells. Participants completed two doses of the BNT162b2 or mRNA-1273 vaccine. The starting material was CD4+ T cells from PBMCs cultured with HCoV-NL63 spike peptides, obtained after COVID-19 vaccination. The receptors were gathered from a human donor who received a COVID-19 vaccine. Some clones in this sample may be carry-over from other donors' samples.

This clone was seen only a few times. The rearrangement links TRBV29-1 to TRBJ2-5; unclear D gene. Trimming took off 5 bases at V and 4 bases at J, with 11 bases between the two ends. Germline CDR1 SQVTM, CDR2 ANQGSEA. This CDR3 is 12 amino acids long. CDR3 in amino acids: CSVYGRIETQYF. The CDR3 region has the DNA TGCAGCGTTTACGGTCGGATAGAGACCCAGTACTTC.

The genes are TRBV24-1 and TRBJ2-3; the D gene is possibly TRBD2 (7 bases). V lost 3 bases and J lost 2, with 23 bases in between. The CDR3 is 19 amino acids. Germline values: CDR1 KGHDR, CDR2 SFDVKD. CDR3 protein: CATSDRRTGGGSNTDTQYF. The CDR3 DNA follows: TGTGCCACCAGTGATCGGAGGACGGGCGGGGGCTCAAACACAGATACGCAGTATTTT.

This rearrangement joins TRBV9 to TRBJ2-2; either TRBD1 or TRBD2 may fit D (6 bases each). Between the trimmed V and J ends, which lost 3 bases and 2 bases, there was a span of 11 bases. This CDR3 region has 15 residues. Germline-derived CDR1 and CDR2 are SGDLS and YYNGEE. The CDR3 DNA follows: TGTGCCAGCAGCGGCGGGACACCAAACACCGGGGAGCTGTTTTTT. This gives the protein CASSGGTPNTGELFF. The variable domain in full, completed from reference TRBV9 and TRBJ2-2, reads DSGVTQTPKHLITATGQRVTLRCSPRSGDLSVYWYQQSLDQGLQFLIQYYNGEERAKGNILERFSAQQFPDLHSELNLSSLELGDSALYFCASSGGTPNTGELFFGEGSRLTVL.

V gene TRBV7-9 combines with J gene TRBJ1-1, with D tentatively TRBD1 (5 bases). This CDR3 comprises 14 residues. Trimming cost V 0 bases and J 2 bases, with 7 bases left between them. CDR1 SEHNR and CDR2 FQNEAQ come from the germline V gene (reference sequence). The CDR3 nucleotides read TGTGCCAGCAGCTTAGCGGGGGTTAACACTGAAGCTTTCTTT. Translated, it gives CASSLAGVNTEAFF.

The chain joins TRBV19 to TRBJ2-6; unclear D gene. Trimming took off 10 bases at V and 0 bases at J, with 16 bases between the two ends. The CDR3 is made up of 16 amino acids. Per germline, CDR1 LNHDA and CDR2 SQIVND (reference sequence). The CDR3 DNA follows: TGTGCCATCGGCGGTGGGTGGAGCTCTGGGGCCAACGTCCTGACTTTC. It translates to CAIGGGWSSGANVLTF.

This chain uses TRBV19 with TRBJ1-3; D is ambiguous. This CDR3 spans 15 amino acids. CDR1 and CDR2 (germline): LNHDA, SQIVND (reference sequence). V was pared by 1 base and J by 1 base, with 8 bases between. The CDR3 loop is CASSIGRASGNTIYF. The CDR3 DNA follows: TGTGCCAGTAGTATAGGTCGGGCATCTGGAAACACCATATATTTT.

This sequence joins TRBV13 and TRBJ2-2; TRBD2 might be the D (6 bases). The CDR3 is 14 amino acids. The germline V gene encodes CDR1 PRHDT and CDR2 FYEKMQ (reference sequence). Trimming removed 3 bases from V and 4 bases from J, with 9 bases in between. CDR3 in amino acids: CASSFGSFTGELFF. DNA of the CDR3: TGTGCCAGCAGCTTCGGGAGTTTCACCGGGGAGCTGTTTTTT.

The rearrangement links TRBV4-1 to TRBJ1-5; 11 bases match TRBD1. Losses at the gene ends were 3 bases for V and 7 bases for J; bases not matched to a gene: 5. The CDR3 is 15 amino acids. Germline values: CDR1 MGHRA, CDR2 YSYEKL. DNA for the CDR3: TGCGCCAGCAGCCAGCGGACAGGGGGCTTCCAGCCCCAGCATTTT. It encodes CASSQRTGGFQPQHF.

The chain joins TRBV19 to TRBJ2-1, with no clear D. Trimming cost V 7 bases and J 6 bases, with 16 bases left between them. This CDR3 is built from 14 residues. Germline-derived CDR1 and CDR2 are LNHDA and SQIVND (reference sequence). The CDR3 nucleotides read TGTGCCAGTAACAGTCCTCCGTGGAGCAATGAGCAGTTCTTC. Amino acid sequence: CASNSPPWSNEQFF.

This chain uses TRBV24-1 with TRBJ2-3; 8 positions agree with TRBD2. Germline CDR1 and CDR2: KGHDR and SFDVKD. With 3 bases clipped from V and 2 bases from J, the junction kept 6 bases outside the gene matches. The CDR3 has 16 residues. The CDR3 spells CATSDPGGGPTDTQYF. DNA for the CDR3: TGTGCCACCAGTGATCCCGGCGGGGGGCCCACAGATACGCAGTATTTT.

J is TRBJ2-1 and V is TRBV7-8; 8 bases are a match to TRBD1. The CDR3 is 17 residues long. The junction had 12 bases not matched to a gene; V was cut back by 2 bases and J by 6 bases. Looked up from germline, CDR1 is SGHVS and CDR2 is FQNEAQ. CDR3 nucleotides: TGTGCCAGCAGCTTATGGCCTAGACAGGGGAGGTTCAATGAGCAGTTCTTC. It is translated as CASSLWPRQGRFNEQFF.

V is TRBV7-3 and J is TRBJ2-1, with 8 bases matching TRBD1. J gave up 5 bases and V 5 bases, and 5 bases lay outside the gene matches. CDR3 length equals 14 residues. Germline V gives CDR1 SGHTA, CDR2 FQGTGA. This CDR3 reads CASSPGQGNNEQFF. In DNA form, the CDR3 reads TGTGCCAGCAGCCCCGGACAGGGAAACAATGAGCAGTTCTTC.

The rearrangement uses TRBV5-1 and TRBJ2-3, with D maybe TRBD1 (6 bases). This CDR3 has 15 amino acids. V was cut by 3 bases and J by 3 bases, with 14 bases left in between. CDR1 SGHRS and CDR2 YFSETQ come from the germline V gene. CDR3 region: CASSWQGIGTDTQYF. The CDR3 nucleotides are TGCGCCAGCAGCTGGCAGGGGATCGGAACAGATACGCAGTATTTT.

This clone has just a few counts. The chain carries TRBV19 and TRBJ1-2, with 9 bases matching TRBD1. Losses at the gene ends were 9 bases for V and 7 bases for J; bases not matched to a gene: 6. Germline values: CDR1 LNHDA, CDR2 SQIVND (reference sequence). The CDR3 is 12 amino acids. The CDR3 sequence: CASGDRDRGYTF. CDR3 bases: TGTGCCAGCGGGGACAGGGATCGTGGCTACACCTTC.

The V gene is TRBV9, the J gene TRBJ2-3; 12 positions agree with TRBD2. The CDR3 has 15 residues. Germline CDR1 and CDR2: SGDLS and YYNGEE. J lost 4 bases, V lost 0 bases, and 0 bases had no gene match. CDR3: CASSVGLAGADTQYF. CDR3 coding DNA: TGTGCCAGCAGCGTAGGACTAGCGGGGGCAGATACGCAGTATTTT.

This chain joins TRBV9 and TRBJ2-2, with D maybe TRBD1 (6 bases). Between the trimmed V and J ends, which lost 1 base and 0 bases, there was a span of 19 bases. The germline V gene has CDR1 SGDLS and CDR2 YYNGEE. The CDR3 runs 19 residues. CDR3 coding DNA: TGTGCCAGCAGCGTACCCCGAAAAAACAGGGTACCGAACACCGGGGAGCTGTTTTTT. Residues: CASSVPRKNRVPNTGELFF.

In this sample, this clone turned up a few times. This rearrangement joins TRBV5-1 to TRBJ2-2, with D perhaps matching TRBD2 (7 bases). The CDR3 totals 14 residues. Germline V gives CDR1 SGHRS, CDR2 YFSETQ. Deletions cut 2 bases from V and 4 bases from J, with 9 bases between. The CDR3 is CASSLRGGTGELFF. The DNA of the CDR3 is TGCGCCAGCAGCTTAAGGGGGGGCACCGGGGAGCTGTTTTTT.

The gene calls are TRBV30 and TRBJ2-7; TRBD2 might be the D (6 bases). Trimming took 3 bases from V and 0 from J, leaving 12 bases between them. The CDR3 runs 14 residues. Germline lookup yields CDR1 GTSNPN and CDR2 SVGIG (reference sequence). The CDR3: CAWSRDSNSYEQYV. CDR3 in DNA: TGTGCCTGGAGCCGGGACTCAAACTCCTACGAGCAGTACGTC.

In this sample, this clone turned up once. The chain carries TRBV6-6 and TRBJ1-6, with D possibly TRBD1 on 5 matching bases. This CDR3 contains 16 residues. Trimming took off 5 bases at V and 0 bases at J, with 11 bases between the two ends. Germline values: CDR1 MNHNY, CDR2 SVGAGI (reference sequence). The CDR3 DNA is TGTGCCAGCAGTCCCTTAGACAGCTCCTATAATTCACCCCTCCACTTT. Its protein product is CASSPLDSSYNSPLHF.

This clone was picked up a small number of times. V is TRBV4-1 and J is TRBJ1-4; TRBD1 is a possible D gene (5 bases). CDR3 length: 17 residues. V was shortened by 3 bases and J by 6 bases, with 20 bases between the two germline ends. CDR1 is MGHRA, CDR2 YSYEKL, per germline. This CDR3 reads CASSHQPAGQAYEKLFF. DNA of the CDR3: TGCGCCAGCAGCCACCAACCCGCAGGGCAAGCTTATGAAAAACTGTTTTTT.

The chain employs TRBV7-9 and TRBJ1-1, with 7 bases fitting TRBD1. Germline lookup yields CDR1 SEHNR and CDR2 FQNEAQ (reference sequence). The CDR3 runs to 17 residues. The ends lost 7 bases at V and 0 bases at J; junction bases unmatched: 14. The CDR3 reads CASNPTGGTELNTEAFF. The CDR3 nucleotides read TGTGCCAGCAACCCTACCGGTGGGACAGAGCTGAACACTGAAGCTTTCTTT.

CDR3 nucleotides: TGTGCCAGCAGTGAATGGAGGCAGACCAAAAACATTCAGTACTTC. The encoded protein is CASSEWRQTKNIQYF. The chain combines TRBV2 with TRBJ2-4; D is perhaps TRBD2 (5 bases). Germline lookup yields CDR1 SNHLY and CDR2 FYNNEI. The CDR3 loop spans 15 amino acids. V was pared by 2 bases and J by 2 bases, with 10 bases between.

This clone was recorded a few times. The CDR3 loop is CASSIELAGGDEQFF. DNA for the CDR3: TGTGCCAGTAGTATCGAACTAGCGGGGGGGGATGAGCAGTTCTTC. This chain links TRBV19 with TRBJ2-1; 13 nucleotides match TRBD2. Losses at the gene ends were 3 bases for V and 8 bases for J; bases not matched to a gene: 4. The CDR3 is 15 amino acids. Per germline, CDR1 LNHDA and CDR2 SQIVND (reference sequence). Filled out from reference TRBV19 and TRBJ2-1, the complete variable domain reads DGGITQSPKYLFRKEGQNVTLSCEQNLNHDAMYWYRQDPGQGLRLIYYSQIVNDFQKGDIAEGYSVSREKKESFPLTVTSAQKNPTAFYLCASSIELAGGDEQFFGPGTRLTVL.

J is TRBJ1-4 and V is TRBV5-6, with 7 bases aligning to TRBD1. This CDR3 region has 14 residues. Germline CDR1 reads SGHDT; CDR2 reads YYEEEE. V was pared by 1 base and J by 7 bases, with 4 bases of the junction left unmatched. CDR3 DNA: TGTGCCAGCAGCTTGACAGGGGCCGGTGAAAAACTGTTTTTT. Encoded protein: CASSLTGAGEKLFF. Filled out from reference TRBV5-6 and TRBJ1-4, the complete variable domain reads DAGVTQSPTHLIKTRGQQVTLRCSPKSGHDTVSWYQQALGQGPQFIFQYYEEEERQRGNFPDRFSGHQFPNYSSELNVNALLLGDSALYLCASSLTGAGEKLFFGSGTQLSVL.

The rearrangement links TRBV9 to TRBJ1-4; D unresolved. V gave up 4 bases and J gave up 8 bases, with 18 bases separating them. The germline V gene encodes CDR1 SGDLS and CDR2 YYNGEE. The CDR3 is 15 amino acids. DNA for the CDR3: TGTGCCAGCAGCCCCAACGGGGTCCGTGGCGAAAAACTGTTTTTT. Protein: CASSPNGVRGEKLFF.